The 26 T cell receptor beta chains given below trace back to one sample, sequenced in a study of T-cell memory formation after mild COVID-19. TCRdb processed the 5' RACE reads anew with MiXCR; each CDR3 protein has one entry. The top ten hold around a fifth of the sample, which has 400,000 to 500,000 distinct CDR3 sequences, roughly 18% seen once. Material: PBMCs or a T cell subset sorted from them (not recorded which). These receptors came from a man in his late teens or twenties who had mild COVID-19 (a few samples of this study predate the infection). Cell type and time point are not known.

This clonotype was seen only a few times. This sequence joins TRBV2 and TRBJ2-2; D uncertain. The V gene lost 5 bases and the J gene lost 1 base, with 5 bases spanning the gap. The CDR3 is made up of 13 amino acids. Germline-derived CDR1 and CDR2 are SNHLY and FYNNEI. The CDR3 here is CASSKENTGELFF. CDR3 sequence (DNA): TGTGCCAGCAGTAAGGAGAACACCGGGGAGCTGTTTTTT. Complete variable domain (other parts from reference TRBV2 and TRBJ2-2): EPEVTQTPSHQVTQMGQEVILRCVPISNHLYFYWYRQILGQKVEFLVSFYNNEISEKSEIFDDQFSVERPDGSNFTLKIRSTKLEDSAMYFCASSKENTGELFFGEGSRLTVL.

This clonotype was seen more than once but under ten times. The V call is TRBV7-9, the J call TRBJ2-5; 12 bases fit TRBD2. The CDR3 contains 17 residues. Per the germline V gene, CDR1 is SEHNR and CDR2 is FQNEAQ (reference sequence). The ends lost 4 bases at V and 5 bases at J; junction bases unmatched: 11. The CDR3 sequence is CASSSPLAGGFRETQYF. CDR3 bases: TGTGCCAGCAGCTCCCCTCTAGCGGGGGGGTTTCGGGAGACCCAGTACTTC. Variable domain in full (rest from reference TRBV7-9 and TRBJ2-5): DTGVSQNPRHKITKRGQNVTFRCDPISEHNRLYWYRQTLGQGPEFLTYFQNEAQLEKSRLLSDRFSAERPKGSFSTLEIQRTEQGDSAMYLCASSSPLAGGFRETQYFGPGTRLLVL.

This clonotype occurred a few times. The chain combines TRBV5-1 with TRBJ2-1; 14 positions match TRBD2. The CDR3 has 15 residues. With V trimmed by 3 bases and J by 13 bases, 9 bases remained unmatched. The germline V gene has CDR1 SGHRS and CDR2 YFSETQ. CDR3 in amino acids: CASSSPTSGGARQFF. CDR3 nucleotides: TGCGCCAGCAGCTCTCCGACTAGCGGGGGGGCGAGACAGTTCTTC.

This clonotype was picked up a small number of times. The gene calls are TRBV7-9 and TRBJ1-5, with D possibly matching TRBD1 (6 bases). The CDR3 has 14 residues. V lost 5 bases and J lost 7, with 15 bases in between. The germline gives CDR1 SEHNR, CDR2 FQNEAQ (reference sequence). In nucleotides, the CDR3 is TGTGCCAGCAGCCCAGGGGACGGGAGCCAGCCCCAGCATTTT. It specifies CASSPGDGSQPQHF.

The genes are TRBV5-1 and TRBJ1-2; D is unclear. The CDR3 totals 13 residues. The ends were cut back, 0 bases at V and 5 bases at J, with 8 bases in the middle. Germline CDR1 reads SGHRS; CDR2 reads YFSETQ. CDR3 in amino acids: CASSLVTSYGYTF. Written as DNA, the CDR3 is TGCGCCAGCAGCTTGGTGACAAGTTATGGCTACACCTTC.

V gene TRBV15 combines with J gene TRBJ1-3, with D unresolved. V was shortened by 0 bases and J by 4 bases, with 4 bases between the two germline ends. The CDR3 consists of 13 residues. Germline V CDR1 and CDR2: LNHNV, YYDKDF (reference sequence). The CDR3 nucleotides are TGTGCCACCAGCAGAGATGTGGGAAACACCATATATTTT. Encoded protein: CATSRDVGNTIYF.

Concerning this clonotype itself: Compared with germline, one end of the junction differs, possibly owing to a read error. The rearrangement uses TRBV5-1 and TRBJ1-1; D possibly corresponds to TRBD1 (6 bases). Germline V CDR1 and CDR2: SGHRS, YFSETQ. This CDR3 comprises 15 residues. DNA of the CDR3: TGCGCCAGCAGATTGGGCACAGGGTGGAGCACTGAAGCTTTCTTT. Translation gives CASRLGTGWSTEAFF. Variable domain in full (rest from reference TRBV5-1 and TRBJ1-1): KAGVTQTPRYLIKTRGQQVTLSCSPISGHRSVSWYQQTPGQGLQFLFEYFSETQRNKGNFPGRFSGRQFSNSRSEMNVSTLELGDSALYLCASRLGTGWSTEAFFGQGTRLTVV.

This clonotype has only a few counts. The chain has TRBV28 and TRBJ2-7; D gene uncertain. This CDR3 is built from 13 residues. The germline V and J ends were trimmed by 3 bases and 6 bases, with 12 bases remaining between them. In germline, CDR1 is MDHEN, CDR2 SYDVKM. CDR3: CASSLSPHGEQYV. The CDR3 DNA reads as TGTGCCAGCAGTTTGTCGCCCCATGGCGAGCAGTACGTC.

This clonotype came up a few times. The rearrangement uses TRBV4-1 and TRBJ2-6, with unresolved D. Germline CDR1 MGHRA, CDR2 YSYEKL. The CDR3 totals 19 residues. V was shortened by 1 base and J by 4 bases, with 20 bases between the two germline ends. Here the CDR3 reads CASSQGGLAAAPGANVLTF. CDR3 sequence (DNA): TGCGCCAGCAGCCAAGGTGGGTTGGCAGCCGCGCCCGGGGCCAACGTCCTGACTTTC.

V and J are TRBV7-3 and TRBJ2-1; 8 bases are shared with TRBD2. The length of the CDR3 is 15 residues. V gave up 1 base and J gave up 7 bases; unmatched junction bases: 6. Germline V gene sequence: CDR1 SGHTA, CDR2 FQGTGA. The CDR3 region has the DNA TGTGCCAGCAGCTTAAAGGCGGGGGGAACTAATGAGCAGTTCTTC. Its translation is CASSLKAGGTNEQFF.

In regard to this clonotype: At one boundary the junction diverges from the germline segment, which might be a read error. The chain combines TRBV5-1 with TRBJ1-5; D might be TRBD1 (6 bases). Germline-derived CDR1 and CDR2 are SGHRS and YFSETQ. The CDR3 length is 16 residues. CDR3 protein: CASSPGAGARNQHQHF. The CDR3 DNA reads TGCGCCAGCAGCCCCGGTGCGGGGGCCCGCAATCAGCACCAGCATTTT.

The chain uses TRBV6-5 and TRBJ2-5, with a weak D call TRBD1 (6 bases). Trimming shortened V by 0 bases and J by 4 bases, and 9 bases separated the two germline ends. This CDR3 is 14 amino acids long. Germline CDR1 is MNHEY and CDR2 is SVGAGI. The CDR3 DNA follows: TGTGCCAGCAGTTACTCGGCAGGGGCAGAGACCCAGTACTTC. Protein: CASSYSAGAETQYF.

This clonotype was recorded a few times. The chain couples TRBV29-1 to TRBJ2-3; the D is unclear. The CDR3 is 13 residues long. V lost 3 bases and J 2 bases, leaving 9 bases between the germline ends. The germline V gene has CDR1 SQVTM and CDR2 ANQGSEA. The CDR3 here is CSVDGPHTDTQYF. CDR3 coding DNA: TGCAGCGTTGATGGTCCCCACACAGATACGCAGTATTTT.

The CDR3: CASRQTGEIGQPQHF. In DNA, the CDR3 is TGTGCCAGCAGGCAAACAGGGGAAATCGGTCAGCCCCAGCATTTT. The chain recombines TRBV6-5 with TRBJ1-5, with 7 bases fitting TRBD1. Germline V CDR1 and CDR2: MNHEY, SVGAGI. The CDR3 extends over 15 amino acids. With V trimmed by 6 bases and J by 6 bases, 11 bases remained unmatched.

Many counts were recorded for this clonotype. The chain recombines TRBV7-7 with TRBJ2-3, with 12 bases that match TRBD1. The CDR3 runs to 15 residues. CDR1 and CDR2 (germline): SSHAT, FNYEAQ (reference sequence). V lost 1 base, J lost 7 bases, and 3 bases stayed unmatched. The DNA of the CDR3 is TGTGCCAGCAGCTTAGAAGGGACAGGGGGCCATACGCAGTATTTT. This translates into CASSLEGTGGHTQYF.

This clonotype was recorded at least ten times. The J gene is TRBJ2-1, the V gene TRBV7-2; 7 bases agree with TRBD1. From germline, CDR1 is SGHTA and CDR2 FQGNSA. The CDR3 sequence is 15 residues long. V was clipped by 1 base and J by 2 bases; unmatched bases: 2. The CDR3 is CASSLGQGAYNEQFF. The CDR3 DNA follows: TGTGCCAGCAGCTTAGGACAGGGAGCCTACAATGAGCAGTTCTTC.

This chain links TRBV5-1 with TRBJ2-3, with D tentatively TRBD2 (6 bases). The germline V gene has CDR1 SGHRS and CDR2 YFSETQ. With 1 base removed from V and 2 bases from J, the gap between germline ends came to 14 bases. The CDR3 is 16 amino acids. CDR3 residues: CASSLLAPKYTDTQYF. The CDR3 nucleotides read TGCGCCAGCAGCTTGCTAGCGCCCAAGTACACAGATACGCAGTATTTT.

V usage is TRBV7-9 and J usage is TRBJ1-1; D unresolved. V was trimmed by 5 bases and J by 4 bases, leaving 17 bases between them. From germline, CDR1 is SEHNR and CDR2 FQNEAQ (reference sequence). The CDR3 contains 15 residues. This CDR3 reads CASSAARTLSTEAFF. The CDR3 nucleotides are TGTGCCAGCAGCGCGGCTCGGACCTTGAGCACTGAAGCTTTCTTT.

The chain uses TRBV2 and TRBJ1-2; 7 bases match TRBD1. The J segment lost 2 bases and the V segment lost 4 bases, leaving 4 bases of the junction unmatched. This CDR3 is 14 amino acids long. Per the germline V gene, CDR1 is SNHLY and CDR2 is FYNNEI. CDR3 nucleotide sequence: TGTGCCAGCAGTGGACGACAGGGAAACTATGGCTACACCTTC. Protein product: CASSGRQGNYGYTF.

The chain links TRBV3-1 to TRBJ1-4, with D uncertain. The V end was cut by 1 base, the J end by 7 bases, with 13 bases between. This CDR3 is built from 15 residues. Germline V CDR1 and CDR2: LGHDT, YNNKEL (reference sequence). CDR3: CASSQAVPGSEKLFF. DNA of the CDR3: TGTGCCAGCAGCCAAGCAGTCCCGGGAAGTGAAAAACTGTTTTTT.

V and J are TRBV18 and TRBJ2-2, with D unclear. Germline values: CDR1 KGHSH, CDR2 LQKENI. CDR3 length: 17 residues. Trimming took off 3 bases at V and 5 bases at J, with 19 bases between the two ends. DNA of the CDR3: TGTGCCAGCTCACCGCCCCCCACGGGCCGTTTAACCGGGGAGCTGTTTTTT. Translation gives CASSPPPTGRLTGELFF.

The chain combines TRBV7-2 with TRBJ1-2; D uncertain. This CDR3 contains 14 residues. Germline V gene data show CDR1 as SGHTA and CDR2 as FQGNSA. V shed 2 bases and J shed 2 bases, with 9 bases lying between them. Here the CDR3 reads CASSLMGPNYGYTF. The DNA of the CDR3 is TGTGCCAGCAGCTTAATGGGTCCCAACTATGGCTACACCTTC.

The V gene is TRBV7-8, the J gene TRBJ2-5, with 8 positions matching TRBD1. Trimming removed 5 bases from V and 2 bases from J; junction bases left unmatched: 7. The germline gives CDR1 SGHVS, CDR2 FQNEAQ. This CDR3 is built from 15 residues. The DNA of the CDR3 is TGTGCCAGCAGCCGGACAGGGACCGGTCAAGAGACCCAGTACTTC. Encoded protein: CASSRTGTGQETQYF.

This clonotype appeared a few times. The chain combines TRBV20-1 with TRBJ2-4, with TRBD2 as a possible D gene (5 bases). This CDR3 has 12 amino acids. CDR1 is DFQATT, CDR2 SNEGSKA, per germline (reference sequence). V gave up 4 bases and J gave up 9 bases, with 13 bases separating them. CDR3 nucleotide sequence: TGCAGTGCTAACACCGCGGGTCGCATTCAGTACTTC. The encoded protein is CSANTAGRIQYF.

The CDR3 is CASSNRGRQPQHF. The CDR3 bases are TGTGCCAGCAGTAACAGGGGACGTCAGCCCCAGCATTTT. The chain links TRBV6-5 to TRBJ1-5, with 7 bases that match TRBD1. Germline V gene data show CDR1 as MNHEY and CDR2 as SVGAGI. The CDR3 is made up of 13 amino acids. Trimming at V came to 5 bases and at J to 6 bases, leaving 4 bases not matched to a gene.

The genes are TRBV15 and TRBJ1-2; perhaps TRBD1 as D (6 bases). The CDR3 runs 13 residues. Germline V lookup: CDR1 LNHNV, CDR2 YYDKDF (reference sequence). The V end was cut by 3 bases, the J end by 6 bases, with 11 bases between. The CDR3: CATSSDRPNGYTF. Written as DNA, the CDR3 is TGTGCCACCAGCAGCGACAGGCCAAATGGCTACACCTTC.